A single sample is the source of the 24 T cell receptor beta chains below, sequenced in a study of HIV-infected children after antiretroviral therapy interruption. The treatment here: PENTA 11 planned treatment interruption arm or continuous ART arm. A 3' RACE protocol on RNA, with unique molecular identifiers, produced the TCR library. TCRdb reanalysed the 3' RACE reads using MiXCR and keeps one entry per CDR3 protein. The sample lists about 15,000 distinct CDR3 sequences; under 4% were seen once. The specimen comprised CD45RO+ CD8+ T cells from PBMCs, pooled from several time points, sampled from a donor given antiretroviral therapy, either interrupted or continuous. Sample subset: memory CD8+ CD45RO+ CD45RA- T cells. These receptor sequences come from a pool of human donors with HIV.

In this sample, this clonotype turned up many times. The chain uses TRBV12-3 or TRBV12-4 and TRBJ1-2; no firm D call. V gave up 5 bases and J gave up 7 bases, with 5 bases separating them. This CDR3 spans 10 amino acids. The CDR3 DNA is TGTGCCAGCAGTCCCGGTGGCTACACCTTC. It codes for CASSPGGYTF.

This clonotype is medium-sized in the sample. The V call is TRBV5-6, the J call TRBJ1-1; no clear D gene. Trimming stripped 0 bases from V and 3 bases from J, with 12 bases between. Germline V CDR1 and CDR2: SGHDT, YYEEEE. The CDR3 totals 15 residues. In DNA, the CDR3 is TGTGCCAGCAGCTTGGGATCCTGGGCAGACACTGAAGCTTTCTTT. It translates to CASSLGSWADTEAFF.

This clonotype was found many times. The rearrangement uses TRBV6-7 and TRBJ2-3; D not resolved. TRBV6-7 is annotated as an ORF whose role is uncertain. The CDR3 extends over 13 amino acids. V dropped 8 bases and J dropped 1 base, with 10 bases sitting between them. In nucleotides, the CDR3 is TGTGCCAGCCGTCGACCCTGCACAGATACGCAGTATTTT. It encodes CASRRPCTDTQYF.

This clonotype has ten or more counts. DNA for the CDR3: TGTGCCAGCATTCAGGGGGACTCCTACAATGAGCAGTTCTTC. Its protein is CASIQGDSYNEQFF. The chain has TRBV2 and TRBJ2-1; TRBD1 matches 7 bases. CDR1 is SNHLY, CDR2 FYNNEI, per germline. V dropped 7 bases and J dropped 0; count of bases not matched to a gene: 3. The CDR3 spans 14 residues.

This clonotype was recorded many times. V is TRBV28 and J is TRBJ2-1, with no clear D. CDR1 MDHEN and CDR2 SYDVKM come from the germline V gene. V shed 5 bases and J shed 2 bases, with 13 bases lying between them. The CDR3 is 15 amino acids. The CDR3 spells CASSTDWIPYNEQFF. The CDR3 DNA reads TGTGCCAGCAGTACAGACTGGATCCCCTACAATGAGCAGTTCTTC.

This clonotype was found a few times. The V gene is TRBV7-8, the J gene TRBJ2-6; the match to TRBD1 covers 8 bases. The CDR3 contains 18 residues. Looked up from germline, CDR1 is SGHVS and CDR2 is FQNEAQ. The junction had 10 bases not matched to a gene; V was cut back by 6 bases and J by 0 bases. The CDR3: CASSLGTGLFSGANVLTF. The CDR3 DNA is TGTGCCAGCAGTTTGGGGACAGGCCTGTTCTCTGGGGCCAACGTCCTGACTTTC. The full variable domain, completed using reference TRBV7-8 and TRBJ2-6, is GAGVSQSPRYKVAKRGQDVALRCDPISGHVSLFWYQQALGQGPEFLTYFQNEAQLDKSGLPSDRFFAERPEGSVSTLKIQRTQQEDSAVYLCASSLGTGLFSGANVLTFGAGSRLTVL.

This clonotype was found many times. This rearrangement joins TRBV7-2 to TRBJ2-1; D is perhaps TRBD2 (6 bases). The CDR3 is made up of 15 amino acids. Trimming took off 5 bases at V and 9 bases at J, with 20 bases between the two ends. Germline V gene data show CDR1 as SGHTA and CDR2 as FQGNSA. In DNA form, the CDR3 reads TGTGCCAGCAGCCCAAAGGCGGTTGGTAGCGGTGAGCAGTTCTTC. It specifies CASSPKAVGSGEQFF.

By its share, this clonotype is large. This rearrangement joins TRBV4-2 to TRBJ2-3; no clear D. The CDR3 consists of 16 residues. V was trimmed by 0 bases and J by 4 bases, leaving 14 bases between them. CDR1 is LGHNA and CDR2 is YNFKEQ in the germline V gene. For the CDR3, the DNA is TGTGCCAGCAGCCAAGACGCGTATGTGGTGGCAGATACGCAGTATTTT. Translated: CASSQDAYVVADTQYF.

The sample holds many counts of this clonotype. The CDR3 protein is CSARILVGGFTYEQYF. CDR3 sequence (DNA): TGCAGTGCTAGAATTTTAGTAGGAGGATTTACCTACGAGCAGTACTTC. The rearrangement joins TRBV20-1 to TRBJ2-7, with a weak D call TRBD2 (5 bases). Per the germline V gene, CDR1 is DFQATT and CDR2 is SNEGSKA (reference sequence). V was shortened by 2 bases and J by 2 bases, with 19 bases between the two germline ends. This CDR3 comprises 16 residues.

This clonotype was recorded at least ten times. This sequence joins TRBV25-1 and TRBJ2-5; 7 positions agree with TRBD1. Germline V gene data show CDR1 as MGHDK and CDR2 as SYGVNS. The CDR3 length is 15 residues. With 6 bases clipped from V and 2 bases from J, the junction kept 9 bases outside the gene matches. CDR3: CASSKGAVVQETQYF. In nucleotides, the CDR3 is TGTGCCAGCAGCAAGGGGGCAGTGGTTCAAGAGACCCAGTACTTC.

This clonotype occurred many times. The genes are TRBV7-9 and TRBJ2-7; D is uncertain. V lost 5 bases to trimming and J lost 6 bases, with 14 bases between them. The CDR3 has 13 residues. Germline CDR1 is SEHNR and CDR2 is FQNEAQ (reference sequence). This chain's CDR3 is CASSRQARREQYF. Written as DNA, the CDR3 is TGTGCCAGCAGCCGCCAGGCGCGGCGCGAGCAGTACTTC.

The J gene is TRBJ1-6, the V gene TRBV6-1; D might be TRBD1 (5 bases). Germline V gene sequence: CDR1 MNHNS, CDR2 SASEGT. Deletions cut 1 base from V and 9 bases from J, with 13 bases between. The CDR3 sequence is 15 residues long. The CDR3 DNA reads TGTGCCAGCAGTGAAGGCGGGGGAGGAAGTTCACCCCTCCACTTT. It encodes CASSEGGGGSSPLHF.

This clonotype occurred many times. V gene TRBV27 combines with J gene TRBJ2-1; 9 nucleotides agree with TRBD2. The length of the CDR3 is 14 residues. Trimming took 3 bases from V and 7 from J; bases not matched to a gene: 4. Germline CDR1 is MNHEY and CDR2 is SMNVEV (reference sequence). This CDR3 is CASSLGLAGNEQFF. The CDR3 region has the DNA TGTGCCAGCAGTTTGGGCCTAGCGGGGAATGAGCAGTTCTTC.

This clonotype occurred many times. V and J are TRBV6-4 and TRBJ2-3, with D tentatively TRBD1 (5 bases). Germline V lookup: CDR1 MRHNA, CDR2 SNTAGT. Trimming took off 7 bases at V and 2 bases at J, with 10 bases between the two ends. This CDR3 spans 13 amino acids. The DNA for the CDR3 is TGTGCCAGCAAGGCGGACAACACAGATACGCAGTATTTT. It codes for CASKADNTDTQYF.

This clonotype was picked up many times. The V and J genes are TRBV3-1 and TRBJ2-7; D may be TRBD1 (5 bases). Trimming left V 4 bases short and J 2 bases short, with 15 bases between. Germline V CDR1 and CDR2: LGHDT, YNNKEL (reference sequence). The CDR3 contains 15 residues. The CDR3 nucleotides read TGTGCCAGCAGCCGACGCAGGGCAACGGCCTACGAGCAGTACTTC. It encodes CASSRRRATAYEQYF.

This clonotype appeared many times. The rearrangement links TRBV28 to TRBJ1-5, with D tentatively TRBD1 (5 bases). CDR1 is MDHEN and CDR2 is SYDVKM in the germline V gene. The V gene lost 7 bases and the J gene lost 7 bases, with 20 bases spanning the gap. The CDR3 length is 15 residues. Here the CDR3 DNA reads TGTGCCAGCATATCCGTGGGGCCGGGCGACCAGCCCCAGCATTTT. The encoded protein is CASISVGPGDQPQHF.

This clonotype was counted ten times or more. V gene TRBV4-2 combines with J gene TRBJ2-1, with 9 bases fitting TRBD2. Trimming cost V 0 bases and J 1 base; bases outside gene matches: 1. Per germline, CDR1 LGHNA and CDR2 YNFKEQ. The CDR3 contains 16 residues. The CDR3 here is CASSQESGGSYNEQFF. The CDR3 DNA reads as TGTGCCAGCAGCCAAGAGAGCGGGGGGTCCTACAATGAGCAGTTCTTC.

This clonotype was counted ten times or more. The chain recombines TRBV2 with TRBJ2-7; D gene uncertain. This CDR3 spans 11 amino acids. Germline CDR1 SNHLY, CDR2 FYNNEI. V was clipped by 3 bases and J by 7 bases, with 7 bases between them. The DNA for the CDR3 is TGTGCCAGCAGTGATGGGTTTGAGCAGTACTTC. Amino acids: CASSDGFEQYF.

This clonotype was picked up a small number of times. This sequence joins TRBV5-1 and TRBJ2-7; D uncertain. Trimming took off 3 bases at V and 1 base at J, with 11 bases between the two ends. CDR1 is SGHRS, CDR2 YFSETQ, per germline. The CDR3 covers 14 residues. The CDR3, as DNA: TGCGCCAGCAGCTCCCAGACACCGTCCTACGAGCAGTACTTC. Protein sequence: CASSSQTPSYEQYF.

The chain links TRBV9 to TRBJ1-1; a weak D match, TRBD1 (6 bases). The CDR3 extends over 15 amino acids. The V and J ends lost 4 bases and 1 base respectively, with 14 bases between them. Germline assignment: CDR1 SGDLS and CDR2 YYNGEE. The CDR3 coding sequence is TGTGCCAGCAGCCTCGGTCGGGGGCCGAACACTGAAGCTTTCTTT. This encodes CASSLGRGPNTEAFF.

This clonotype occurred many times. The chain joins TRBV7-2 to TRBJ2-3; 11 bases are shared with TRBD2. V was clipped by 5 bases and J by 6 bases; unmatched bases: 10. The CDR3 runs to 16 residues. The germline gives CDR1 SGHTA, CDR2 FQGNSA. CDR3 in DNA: TGTGCCAGCAGCCCACAGGGACTAGCGGTCCTCGATACGCAGTATTTT. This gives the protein CASSPQGLAVLDTQYF.

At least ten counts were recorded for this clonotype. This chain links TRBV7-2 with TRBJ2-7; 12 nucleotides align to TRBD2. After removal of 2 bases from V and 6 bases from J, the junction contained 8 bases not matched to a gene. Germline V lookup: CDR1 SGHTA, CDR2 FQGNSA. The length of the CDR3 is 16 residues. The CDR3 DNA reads TGTGCCAGCAGCTTAAATCCTAGCGGGGGGGCCAGCGAGCAGTACTTC. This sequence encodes CASSLNPSGGASEQYF.

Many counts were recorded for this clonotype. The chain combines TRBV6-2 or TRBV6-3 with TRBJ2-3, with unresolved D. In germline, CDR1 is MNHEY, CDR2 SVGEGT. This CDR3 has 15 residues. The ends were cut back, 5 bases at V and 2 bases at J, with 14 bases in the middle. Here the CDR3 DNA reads TGTGCCAGCAGTCCACGCTTGGAGCCCACAGATACGCAGTATTTT. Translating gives CASSPRLEPTDTQYF.

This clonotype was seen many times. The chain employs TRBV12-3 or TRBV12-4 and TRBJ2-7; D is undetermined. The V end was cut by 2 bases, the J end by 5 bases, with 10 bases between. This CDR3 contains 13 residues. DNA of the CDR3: TGTGCCAGCAGTTTATTCAAAAGGGACGAGCAGTACTTC. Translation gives CASSLFKRDEQYF.